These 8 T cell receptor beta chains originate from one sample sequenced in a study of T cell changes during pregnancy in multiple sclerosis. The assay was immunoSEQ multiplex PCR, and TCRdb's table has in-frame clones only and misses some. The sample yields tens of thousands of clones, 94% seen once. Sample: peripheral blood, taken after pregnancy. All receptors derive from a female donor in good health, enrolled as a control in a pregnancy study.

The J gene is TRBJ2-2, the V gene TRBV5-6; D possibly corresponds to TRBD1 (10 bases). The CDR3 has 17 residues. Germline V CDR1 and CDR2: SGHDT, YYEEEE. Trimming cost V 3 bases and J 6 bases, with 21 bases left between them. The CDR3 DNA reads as TGTGCCAGCAGCTCCCGCCTAGCGGGACAGGGGTCCGGGGAGCTGTTTTTT. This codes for CASSSRLAGQGSGELFF.

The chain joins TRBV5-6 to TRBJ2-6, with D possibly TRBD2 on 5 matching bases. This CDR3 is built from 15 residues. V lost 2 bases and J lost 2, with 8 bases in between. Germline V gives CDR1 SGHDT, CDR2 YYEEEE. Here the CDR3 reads CASSLGGPGANVLTF. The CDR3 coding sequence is TGTGCCAGCAGCTTAGGAGGCCCTGGGGCCAACGTCCTGACTTTC.

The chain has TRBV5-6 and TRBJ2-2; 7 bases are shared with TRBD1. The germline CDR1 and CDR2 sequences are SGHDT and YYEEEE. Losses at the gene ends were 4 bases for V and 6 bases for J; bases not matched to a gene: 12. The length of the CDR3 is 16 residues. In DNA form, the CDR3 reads TGTGCCAGCAGCCCGAGGACAGGCGCAGACGCCGGGGAGCTGTTTTTT. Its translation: CASSPRTGADAGELFF.

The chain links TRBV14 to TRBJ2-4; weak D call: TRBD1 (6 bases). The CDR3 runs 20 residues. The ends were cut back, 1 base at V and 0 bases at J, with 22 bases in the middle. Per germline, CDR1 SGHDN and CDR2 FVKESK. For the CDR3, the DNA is TGTGCCAGCAGCCAAGGATTTCCGGGACACGTCGCTCTAGCCAAAAACATTCAGTACTTC. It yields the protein CASSQGFPGHVALAKNIQYF.

For the CDR3, the DNA is TGTGCCAGCAGTTTTCGGGGGGCCCATGAGCAGTTCTTC. Translation gives CASSFRGAHEQFF. This chain links TRBV27 with TRBJ2-1, with a possible D match to TRBD2 (7 bases). CDR3 length: 13 residues. Germline values: CDR1 MNHEY, CDR2 SMNVEV (reference sequence). The germline V and J ends were trimmed by 3 bases and 8 bases, with 11 bases remaining between them.

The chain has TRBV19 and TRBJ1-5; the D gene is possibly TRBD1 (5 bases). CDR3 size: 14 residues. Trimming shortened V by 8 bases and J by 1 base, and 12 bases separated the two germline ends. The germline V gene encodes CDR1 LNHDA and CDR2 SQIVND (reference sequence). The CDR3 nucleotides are TGTGCCAGTGGACACGGGTTAAGCAATCAGCCCCAGCATTTT. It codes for CASGHGLSNQPQHF.

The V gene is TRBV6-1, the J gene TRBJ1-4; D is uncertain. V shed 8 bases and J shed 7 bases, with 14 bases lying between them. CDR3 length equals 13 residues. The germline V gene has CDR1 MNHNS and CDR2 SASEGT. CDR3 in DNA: TGTGCCAGCGGCGGAGGACGGGGTGAAAAACTGTTTTTT. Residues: CASGGGRGEKLFF.

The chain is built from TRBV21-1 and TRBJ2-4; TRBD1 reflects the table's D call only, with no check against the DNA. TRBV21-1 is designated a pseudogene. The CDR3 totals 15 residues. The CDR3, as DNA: TGTGCCAGCAGCCGGGACAGTGGAGCCAAAAACATTCAGTACTTC. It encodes CASSRDSGAKNIQYF.